The clone carrying this T cell receptor beta chain was seen only once. This specimen belongs to a study of blood T cell repertoires in COVID-19. Study-level information: Researchers got acute and convalescent COVID-19 samples from the United States, Italy and Spain.

This table comes from immunoSEQ multiplex PCR, and its TCRdb copy is limited to in-frame clones, with some not included. Among 250,000 to 350,000 clones listed, 85% to 90% were seen once. The receptor was derived from a woman aged 50 to 60 with COVID-19, enrolled during active disease. Sequencing was carried out using peripheral blood.

The CDR3 region has the DNA TGTGCCAGCAGCCGGACAGGGGGAAACACCATATATTTT. Protein: CASSRTGGNTIYF. The V and J genes are TRBV11-3 and TRBJ1-3; TRBD1 matches at 8 bases. Germline-derived CDR1 and CDR2 are SGHNT and YENEEA. This CDR3 contains 13 residues. V shed 5 bases and J 4 bases; nucleotides not matched to a gene: 1. Filled out from reference TRBV11-3 and TRBJ1-3, the complete variable domain reads EAGVVQSPRYKIIEKKQPVAFWCNPISGHNTLYWYLQNLGQGPELLIRYENEEAVDDSQLPKDRFSAERLKGVDSTLKIQPAELGDSAVYLCASSRTGGNTIYFGEGSWLTVV.